Described below is a single TCR beta chain sequence and its context. Assay: immunoSEQ multiplex PCR; the TCRdb copy retains only in-frame clones and omits some. The sample shows under 500,000 clones, 80% to 90% of them seen only once. These data belong to a study of blood T cell repertoires in COVID-19. Study summary: Material from acute and convalescent COVID-19 was sourced from the United States, Italy and Spain. The analysed material was cDNA or gDNA that came from T cells, B-cell-depleted T cells, or PBMCs.

The CDR3 consists of 16 residues. After removal of 5 bases from V and 3 bases from J, the junction contained 10 bases not matched to a gene. The germline V gene has CDR1 SEHNR and CDR2 FQNEAQ (reference sequence). What was sequenced was peripheral blood. The chain links TRBV7-9 to TRBJ2-3, with 8 bases identical to TRBD2. The source of this sequence is a woman aged 25 to 39 with acute or convalescent COVID-19. The CDR3 protein is CASSTRGGTPTDTQYF. The CDR3 coding sequence is TGTGCCAGCAGCACCCGGGGGGGCACACCTACAGATACGCAGTATTTT.